The rows below give T cell receptor beta chains drawn from one sample of a study of blood T cell repertoires in COVID-19. The data were produced by immunoSEQ multiplex PCR, yet TCRdb's version contains in-frame clones alone and is incomplete. Among 110,000 to 150,000 clones listed, around nine tenths were seen once. The sequencing input was peripheral blood. The receptors shown here come from a man over 45 with active or convalescent COVID-19. The CDR3 runs from the conserved cysteine through the conserved F or W. D genes are given only for firm matches. Only some rows state a clone size, as once, few, many or a class for expanded clones.

size,length,J,V,D,DNA,CDR3
.,16,TRBJ2-2,TRBV11-3,TRBD2,TGTGCCAGCAGTCAAAAGCGGGAGTCTCTCACCGGGGAGCTGTTTTTT,CASSQKRESLTGELFF
once,14,TRBJ1-1,TRBV28,.,TGTGCCAGCAGCCCCGGCGGTGGAAGGACTGAAGCTTTCTTT,CASSPGGGRTEAFF
.,15,TRBJ2-1,TRBV5-4,TRBD2,TGTGCCAGCAGCTTGAGACTAGCGGGAGTGGATGAGCAGTTCTTC,CASSLRLAGVDEQFF
.,16,TRBJ1-5,TRBV19,TRBD1,TGTGCCAGTAGTACTCGCCGGGACAGGGGCAATCAGCCCCAGCATTTT,CASSTRRDRGNQPQHF
.,12,TRBJ2-1,TRBV27,TRBD2,TGTGCCAGCAGCCGGGACTATGTTGAGCAGTTCTTC,CASSRDYVEQFF
.,17,TRBJ1-6,TRBV28,.,TGTGCCAGCAGCCCCCCGGGAGGGGATAAAACTAATTCACCCCTCCACTTT,CASSPPGGDKTNSPLHF
.,15,TRBJ2-3,TRBV24-1,.,TGTGCCACCAGTGGGGGGCTAGCGGTCACAGATACGCAGTATTTT,CATSGGLAVTDTQYF
.,13,TRBJ1-2,TRBV19,.,TGTGCCAGTAGTATACAAGGGGCGCATGGCTACACCTTC,CASSIQGAHGYTF
.,15,TRBJ2-1,TRBV9,TRBD2,TGTGCCAGCAGCGTTAGCGGGGAGGACTACAATGAGCAGTTCTTC,CASSVSGEDYNEQFF
.,13,TRBJ1-2,TRBV30,.,TGTGCCTGGAGTGACCAGGGAAGATATGGCTACACCTTC,CAWSDQGRYGYTF
once,14,TRBJ2-7,TRBV18,.,TGTGCCAGCTCACCACCACTCGGGGGCTACGAGCAGTACTTC,CASSPPLGGYEQYF
.,13,TRBJ1-5,TRBV6-5,TRBD1,TGTGCCAGCAGGGGACAGGGTTCTCAGCCCCAGCATTTT,CASRGQGSQPQHF
.,13,TRBJ1-5,TRBV6-2/TRBV6-3,.,TGTGCCAGCAGTTTAACAGGCAATCAGCCCCAGCATTTT,CASSLTGNQPQHF
.,15,TRBJ2-1,TRBV4-1,TRBD2,TGCGCCAGCAGCAGGGGACTAGCGGGAAGGGATGAGCAGTTCTTC,CASSRGLAGRDEQFF
.,20,TRBJ2-6,TRBV28,TRBD1,TGTGCCAGCACCCAAAGCCCCCGACAGGGGTTTACCTCTGGGGCCAACGTCCTGACTTTC,CASTQSPRQGFTSGANVLTF
.,17,TRBJ1-5,TRBV21-1,.,TGTGCCAGCAGCAGCGTTACTCCGGGACAGGGGTACCAGCCCCAGCATTTT,CASSSVTPGQGYQPQHF
.,11,TRBJ2-3,TRBV29-1,TRBD1,TGCACCTCTGGGACAGGCGGGACGCAGTATTTT,CTSGTGGTQYF
once,14,TRBJ2-3,TRBV3-1/TRBV3-2,.,TGTGCCAGCAGCCAAGATCGAGGTCGTTCGACGCAGTATTTT,CASSQDRGRSTQYF
.,16,TRBJ2-1,TRBV6-5,.,TGTGCCAGCAGTTACTGGAGCGGGCGGGCCTACAATGAGCAGTTCTTC,CASSYWSGRAYNEQFF
.,15,TRBJ2-5,TRBV25-1,TRBD1,TGTGCCAGCAGTGAATGGACAGGGGGCCAAGAGACCCAGTACTTC,CASSEWTGGQETQYF
few,13,TRBJ2-7,TRBV6-1,.,TGTGCCAGCAGTGAAACCGAGACCTACGAGCAGTACTTC,CASSETETYEQYF
.,19,TRBJ2-1,TRBV27,.,TGTGCCAGCAGTGGGGGGACAGGGGTGACTAGCGGGGCCTACAATGAGCAGTTCTTC,CASSGGTGVTSGAYNEQFF
.,14,TRBJ2-1,TRBV4-3,.,TGCGCCAGCAGCCAAGAGGGCCTTAGCGATGAGCAGTTCTTC,CASSQEGLSDEQFF
.,15,TRBJ2-7,TRBV5-4,TRBD2,TGTGCCAGCAGCGTAGACCCTAGCGGGAGGTACGAGCAGTACTTC,CASSVDPSGRYEQYF
.,13,TRBJ2-7,TRBV27,.,TGTGCCAGCAGTTTTGGAGCGGGCGACGAGCAGTACTTC,CASSFGAGDEQYF
.,14,TRBJ1-6,TRBV19,.,TGTGCCAGTAGTACCGGGACAAATAATTCACCCCTCCACTTT,CASSTGTNNSPLHF
.,15,TRBJ2-5,TRBV28,TRBD1,TGTGCCAGCAGTCCAATCGGGACAGGCGGGGAGACCCAGTACTTC,CASSPIGTGGETQYF
.,14,TRBJ2-7,TRBV6-2/TRBV6-3,.,TGTGCCAGCAGTTACTTACAGGATTACTACGAGCAGTACTTC,CASSYLQDYYEQYF
.,19,TRBJ2-7,TRBV5-1,TRBD2,TGCGCCAGCAGTTCTTTTACCTCTACGTCTAGCGGTAGCTCCTACGAGCAGTACTTC,CASSSFTSTSSGSSYEQYF
.,16,TRBJ2-7,TRBV24-1,.,TGTGCCACCAGTGATTCGAACAGGGATTTCCCCTACGAGCAGTACTTC,CATSDSNRDFPYEQYF
.,16,TRBJ2-1,TRBV7-3,TRBD1,TGTGCCAGCAGCTTAAGAGGACAGGGGGCCTACAATGAGCAGTTCTTC,CASSLRGQGAYNEQFF
.,13,TRBJ1-4,TRBV6-6,.,TGTGCCAGCAGTTACCCCCCTTCTGAAAAACTGTTTTTT,CASSYPPSEKLFF
.,15,TRBJ1-1,TRBV7-8,.,TGTGCCAGCAGCCCTCAGGTGACAGGCGGCACTGAAGCTTTCTTT,CASSPQVTGGTEAFF
.,22,TRBJ2-7,TRBV24-1,.,TGTGCCACCAGTGATTCCCCAAGTTCGGGCAGGGACAGACTAGGATACGGCTACGAGCAGTACTTC,CATSDSPSSGRDRLGYGYEQYF
.,12,TRBJ1-2,TRBV19,.,TGTGCCAGTAGACAGGGAAACTATGGCTACACCTTC,CASRQGNYGYTF
.,15,TRBJ2-7,TRBV5-1,TRBD1,TGCGCCAGCAGCTTGACGACGGACAGGACCTACGAGCAGTACTTC,CASSLTTDRTYEQYF
once,14,TRBJ2-7,TRBV4-2,TRBD2,TGTGCCAGCAGCGCTAGCGGGAGGACCTACGAGCAGTACTTC,CASSASGRTYEQYF
once,14,TRBJ2-7,TRBV5-1,TRBD1,TGCGCCAGCGGGCCCGGGACAGGGGCCGTGTGGCAGTACTTC,CASGPGTGAVWQYF
.,13,TRBJ2-1,TRBV15,.,TGTGCCACCAGCAGAGTTAGGAGGAGGGAGCAGTTCTTC,CATSRVRRREQFF
few,14,TRBJ2-7,TRBV7-9,TRBD1,TGTGCCAGCAGCTTTGGGACAGGACTTGTAGAGCAGTACTTC,CASSFGTGLVEQYF
.,18,TRBJ1-6,TRBV23-1,TRBD1,TGCGCCAGCAGTCAGGGGGACAGGGGTCGCTCCTATAATTCACCCCTCCACTTT,CASSQGDRGRSYNSPLHF
.,15,TRBJ2-1,TRBV2,.,TGTGCCAGCAGGTTTGGGCAGGGGCGATACAATGAGCAGTTCTTC,CASRFGQGRYNEQFF
.,11,TRBJ2-7,TRBV25-1,.,TGTGCCACGGGGTTGGCCTACGAGCAGTACTTC,CATGLAYEQYF
once,15,TRBJ2-7,TRBV28,.,TGTGCCAGCAGTTTATTGGGGGGAGCCTCCTACGAGCAGTACTTC,CASSLLGGASYEQYF
.,15,TRBJ2-6,TRBV5-1,.,TGCGCCAGCAGCTTGGCAGGGGTTGGGGCCAACGTCCTGACTTTC,CASSLAGVGANVLTF